These 23 T cell receptor beta chains were all obtained from the same sample, sequenced in a study of blood T cell repertoires in COVID-19. TCRdb's table, derived via immunoSEQ multiplex PCR, lists solely in-frame clones and lacks some. The repertoire includes 130,000 to 150,000 clones, about four fifths of them detected once, and around 8.4% sits in the top ten. The specimen was PBMCs or T cells enriched from blood (not recorded which). The receptors shown here come from a man in his fifties or sixties who had recovered from COVID-19.

The rearrangement uses TRBV5-6 and TRBJ2-7; weak D call: TRBD1 (5 bases). Trimming took off 4 bases at V and 2 bases at J, with 16 bases between the two ends. Germline CDR1 is SGHDT and CDR2 is YYEEEE. This CDR3 contains 15 residues. The CDR3 DNA follows: TGTGCCAGCAGCGCACAGGCCCTTTTTGCCTACGAGCAGTACTTC. Its protein is CASSAQALFAYEQYF.

Details on this clone: The same CDR3 is also encoded by other DNA sequences in this sample. The V gene is TRBV7-3, the J gene TRBJ2-3; 10 nucleotides agree with TRBD1. The CDR3 extends over 14 amino acids. The germline CDR1 and CDR2 sequences are SGHTA and FQGTGA. V was pared by 3 bases and J by 4 bases, with 1 base of the junction left unmatched. The CDR3 DNA is TGTGCCAGCAGCTTGACAGGGGGCGCAGATACGCAGTATTTT. This translates into CASSLTGGADTQYF.

This clone turned up a few times. In DNA form, the CDR3 reads TGTGCCAGCAGCTTAGTCGGGATCCGGGGGGGGTACACTGAAGCTTTCTTT. Amino acid sequence: CASSLVGIRGGYTEAFF. The chain joins TRBV7-2 to TRBJ1-1; D is possibly TRBD1 (5 bases). V gave up 1 base and J gave up 3 bases, with 18 bases separating them. Germline loops: CDR1 SGHTA, CDR2 FQGNSA. This CDR3 is built from 17 residues.

The chain has TRBV6-5 and TRBJ1-5; no firm D call. Germline assignment: CDR1 MNHEY and CDR2 SVGAGI. The germline V and J ends were trimmed by 5 bases and 3 bases, with 11 bases remaining between them. This CDR3 comprises 14 residues. The CDR3: CASSLHDINQPQHF. The DNA of the CDR3 is TGTGCCAGCAGTCTCCACGACATCAATCAGCCCCAGCATTTT.

For the CDR3, the DNA is TGTGCCATCTGGGACGGGCCGGGGGACGAGCAGTACTTC. It translates to CAIWDGPGDEQYF. This chain joins TRBV10-3 and TRBJ2-7; the D gene is possibly TRBD2 (6 bases). Trimming removed 8 bases from V and 5 bases from J, with 16 bases in between. Looked up from germline, CDR1 is ENHRY and CDR2 is SYGVKD. The CDR3 runs 13 residues.

V usage is TRBV27 and J usage is TRBJ2-1, with a weak D call TRBD2 (5 bases). Germline V CDR1 and CDR2: MNHEY, SMNVEV (reference sequence). The CDR3 loop spans 14 amino acids. The V end lost 4 bases, the J end lost 10 bases, and 17 bases lay between the germline ends. The CDR3 here is CASSSPPSRGEQFF. In DNA, the CDR3 is TGTGCCAGCAGTTCACCACCTAGCCGTGGAGAGCAGTTCTTC.

This clone was found a few times. The V gene is TRBV7-2, the J gene TRBJ2-5; TRBD2 agrees at 11 bases. Germline V gene sequence: CDR1 SGHTA, CDR2 FQGNSA. The ends lost 6 bases at V and 4 bases at J; junction bases unmatched: 7. The CDR3 loop spans 15 amino acids. In DNA, the CDR3 is TGTGCCAGCAGTTATAGCGGGGGGGCCCGAGAGACCCAGTACTTC. This encodes CASSYSGGARETQYF.

The V call is TRBV3-1 (or the pseudogene TRBV3-2), the J call TRBJ1-2; D remains ambiguous. The length of the CDR3 is 16 residues. V gave up 1 base and J gave up 2 bases, with 14 bases separating them. CDR1 is LGHDT, CDR2 YNNKEL, per germline (reference sequence). This CDR3 is CASSQARHTSNYGYTF. As DNA, the CDR3 is TGTGCCAGCAGCCAAGCGAGACATACTTCCAACTATGGCTACACCTTC.

This chain links TRBV7-9 with TRBJ2-3; D might be TRBD2 (5 bases). Germline V lookup: CDR1 SEHNR, CDR2 FQNEAQ (reference sequence). The V and J ends lost 3 bases and 2 bases respectively, with 9 bases between them. CDR3 length: 14 residues. The CDR3 spells CASSFEGFTDTQYF. CDR3 coding DNA: TGTGCCAGCAGCTTTGAGGGATTCACAGATACGCAGTATTTT.

This rearrangement joins TRBV4-3 to TRBJ1-6, with 9 bases lining up with TRBD1. CDR3 length: 16 amino acids. The ends lost 4 bases at V and 4 bases at J; junction bases unmatched: 5. CDR1 and CDR2 from the germline V gene are LGHNA and YSLEER. The CDR3 DNA sequence: TGCGCCAGCAGCCCCGGACAGGGGAGGTATAATTCACCCCTCCACTTT. Translating it yields CASSPGQGRYNSPLHF.

This chain joins TRBV7-2 and TRBJ1-2; maybe TRBD1 (6 bases). Trimming removed 0 bases from V and 2 bases from J, with 10 bases in between. Germline loops: CDR1 SGHTA, CDR2 FQGNSA. The CDR3 covers 15 residues. The CDR3 loop reads CASSLASGENYGYTF. The CDR3 DNA is TGTGCCAGCAGCTTAGCGTCAGGGGAAAACTATGGCTACACCTTC.

The sample holds one count of this clone. The rearrangement joins TRBV5-1 to TRBJ1-1; D is unresolved. The V end was cut by 0 bases, the J end by 1 base, with 4 bases between. This CDR3 is 13 amino acids long. Per the germline V gene, CDR1 is SGHRS and CDR2 is YFSETQ. The CDR3 protein is CASSLDTNTEAFF. DNA of the CDR3: TGCGCCAGCAGCTTGGACACGAACACTGAAGCTTTCTTT.

The V and J genes are TRBV30 and TRBJ1-4; the D is unclear. Trimming removed 0 bases at V and 7 bases at J, with 9 bases between. The CDR3 is 13 residues long. CDR1 and CDR2 (germline): GTSNPN, SVGIG (reference sequence). The CDR3 region is CAWSVSSGEKLFF. Written as DNA, the CDR3 is TGTGCCTGGAGTGTATCCTCGGGTGAAAAACTGTTTTTT.

V is TRBV18 and J is TRBJ1-1, with D perhaps TRBD1 (5 bases). The CDR3 has 15 residues. Looked up from germline, CDR1 is KGHSH and CDR2 is LQKENI. V was shortened by 3 bases and J by 1 base, with 12 bases between the two germline ends. In nucleotides, the CDR3 is TGTGCCAGCTCACCGGAGGGACCTACGAACACTGAAGCTTTCTTT. Its translation is CASSPEGPTNTEAFF.

The J gene is TRBJ1-6, the V gene TRBV7-2; no definite D call. V shed 0 bases and J shed 9 bases, with 15 bases lying between them. The CDR3 sequence is 16 residues long. The germline gives CDR1 SGHTA, CDR2 FQGNSA. The CDR3 nucleotides are TGTGCCAGCAGCTTAGCGGGCCCAAACGTGGGTTCACCCCTCCACTTT. Its protein product is CASSLAGPNVGSPLHF.

The CDR3 is CASGFGQGYYEQYF. Written as DNA, the CDR3 is TGTGCTAGTGGTTTCGGACAGGGGTACTACGAGCAGTACTTC. The chain recombines TRBV12-5 with TRBJ2-7; 9 bases line up with TRBD1. Germline V CDR1 and CDR2: LGHNT, FRNRAP. The CDR3 covers 14 residues. The trim removed 3 bases at V and 3 bases at J, leaving 3 bases unmatched. The whole variable domain, remainder taken from reference TRBV12-5 and TRBJ2-7, is DARVTQTPRHKVTEMGQEVTMRCQPILGHNTVFWYRQTMMQGLELLAYFRNRAPLDDSGMPKDRFSAEMPDATLATLKIQPSEPRDSAVYFCASGFGQGYYEQYFGPGTRLTVT.

The chain employs TRBV27 and TRBJ2-2, with TRBD2 matching 9 bases. Germline-derived CDR1 and CDR2 are MNHEY and SMNVEV (reference sequence). The CDR3 runs to 15 residues. J was trimmed by 5 bases and V by 7 bases; bases with no gene match: 8. The chain's CDR3 is CASNAGGPGTGELFF. The DNA of the CDR3 is TGTGCCAGCAACGCGGGGGGGCCGGGGACCGGGGAGCTGTTTTTT.

J is TRBJ2-1 and V is TRBV19; 9 bases are a match to TRBD1. This CDR3 spans 15 amino acids. V lost 5 bases to trimming and J lost 3 bases; unmatched junction nucleotides: 5. Per the germline V gene, CDR1 is LNHDA and CDR2 is SQIVND (reference sequence). CDR3: CASSPRTGVYNEQFF. The CDR3 DNA is TGTGCCAGTAGTCCGCGGACAGGGGTCTACAATGAGCAGTTCTTC.

The chain links TRBV27 to TRBJ2-7; D uncertain. This CDR3 spans 12 amino acids. Germline CDR1 and CDR2: MNHEY and SMNVEV (reference sequence). Trimming took 0 bases from V and 3 from J, leaving 3 bases between them. The CDR3 reads CASSLSGYEQYF. CDR3 nucleotides: TGTGCCAGCAGTTTATCCGGCTACGAGCAGTACTTC.

This clone was counted a few times. The chain couples TRBV24-1 to TRBJ1-1; D is uncertain. The CDR3 contains 12 residues. V was trimmed by 5 bases and J by 3 bases, leaving 6 bases between them. Germline values: CDR1 KGHDR, CDR2 SFDVKD. CDR3 sequence (DNA): TGTGCCACCAGTGGTGTAGACACTGAAGCTTTCTTT. Translating it yields CATSGVDTEAFF.

The chain uses TRBV7-9 and TRBJ2-5; a possible D gene is TRBD2 (6 bases). Trimming took 3 bases from V and 3 from J, leaving 17 bases between them. The CDR3 consists of 16 residues. The germline V gene encodes CDR1 SEHNR and CDR2 FQNEAQ (reference sequence). CDR3 loop: CASSFPGEKRKETQYF. The CDR3 region has the DNA TGTGCCAGCAGCTTTCCGGGGGAAAAGCGAAAAGAGACCCAGTACTTC.

This chain joins TRBV10-1 and TRBJ1-1, with 8 bases fitting TRBD1. This CDR3 is 13 amino acids long. The V gene's germline CDR1 is WNHNN and CDR2 SYGVQD (reference sequence). The V segment lost 4 bases and the J segment 4 bases; nucleotides outside the gene matches: 2. The CDR3 DNA is TGCGCCAGCAGTGCGCAGGGGGCCACTGAAGCTTTCTTT. This gives the protein CASSAQGATEAFF.

This sequence joins TRBV5-1 and TRBJ1-2, with TRBD1 matching over 8 bases. Trimming at V came to 4 bases and at J to 2 bases, leaving 10 bases not matched to a gene. The CDR3 extends over 16 amino acids. Germline V gene lookup returns CDR1 SGHRS and CDR2 YFSETQ. The CDR3 coding sequence is TGCGCCAGCAGCGTCCAAACAGGGGGTAGGAACTATGGCTACACCTTC. Amino acid sequence: CASSVQTGGRNYGYTF.